The clone carrying this TCR beta chain is a singleton in its sample. What it binds is unknown. This sample stems from a study of human thymus T cells. V trimming: 0 bases; J trimming: 7 bases; junction bases outside the gene matches: 5. This CDR3 spans 16 amino acids. Germline V gene lookup returns CDR1 SGHTS and CDR2 YDEGEE. This table comes from immunoSEQ multiplex PCR, and its TCRdb copy is limited to in-frame clones, with some not included. In the table there are some 130,000 clones, just under 95% of which are singletons. The study, taken as a whole, reports: Related work showed strongly overlapping thymic repertoires across unrelated individuals.

The thymus tissue came from resections taken during corrective heart surgery. The TCR comes from a boy in the first two years of life with a congenital heart defect but otherwise immunologically healthy. Specimen: thymus tissue. This sequence joins TRBV5-8 and TRBJ2-2; 11 bases map to TRBD2. The CDR3 DNA follows: TGTGCCAGCAGCTTGGATAGCGGGGGGGCCTGCGGGGAGCTGTTTTTT. Translating gives CASSLDSGGACGELFF.